This T cell receptor (beta chain) was recovered during a study of T cell responses to AZD1222 COVID-19 vaccine. Overall study findings and caveats: Without day 14 samples, only post-peak T cell repertoires were studied. Among the donors, most were white British and more were female, and clonal diversity was possibly underestimated. Just a handful of AZD1222 recipients were seropositive at baseline. The reported proportion of spike-specific TCRs targeting unmutated variant regions was nearly half.

The CDR3 sequence is 17 residues long. Trimming left V 1 base short and J 0 bases short, with 13 bases between. Looked up from germline, CDR1 is SGDLS and CDR2 is YYNGEE. The data were produced by immunoSEQ multiplex PCR, yet TCRdb's version contains in-frame clones alone and is incomplete. The data show 100,000 to 150,000 clones, just over 85% seen once. Worth noting for this clone: Its cognate antigen is unknown.

The chain joins TRBV9 to TRBJ2-2; either TRBD1 or TRBD2 may fit D (5 bases each). The source was peripheral blood, collected on day 0 of AZD1222 vaccination. The origin of this receptor is an adult in good health. CDR3 nucleotide sequence: TGTGCCAGCAGCGTACGGTTCGGGGCCCCGAACACCGGGGAGCTGTTTTTT. The encoded protein is CASSVRFGAPNTGELFF.